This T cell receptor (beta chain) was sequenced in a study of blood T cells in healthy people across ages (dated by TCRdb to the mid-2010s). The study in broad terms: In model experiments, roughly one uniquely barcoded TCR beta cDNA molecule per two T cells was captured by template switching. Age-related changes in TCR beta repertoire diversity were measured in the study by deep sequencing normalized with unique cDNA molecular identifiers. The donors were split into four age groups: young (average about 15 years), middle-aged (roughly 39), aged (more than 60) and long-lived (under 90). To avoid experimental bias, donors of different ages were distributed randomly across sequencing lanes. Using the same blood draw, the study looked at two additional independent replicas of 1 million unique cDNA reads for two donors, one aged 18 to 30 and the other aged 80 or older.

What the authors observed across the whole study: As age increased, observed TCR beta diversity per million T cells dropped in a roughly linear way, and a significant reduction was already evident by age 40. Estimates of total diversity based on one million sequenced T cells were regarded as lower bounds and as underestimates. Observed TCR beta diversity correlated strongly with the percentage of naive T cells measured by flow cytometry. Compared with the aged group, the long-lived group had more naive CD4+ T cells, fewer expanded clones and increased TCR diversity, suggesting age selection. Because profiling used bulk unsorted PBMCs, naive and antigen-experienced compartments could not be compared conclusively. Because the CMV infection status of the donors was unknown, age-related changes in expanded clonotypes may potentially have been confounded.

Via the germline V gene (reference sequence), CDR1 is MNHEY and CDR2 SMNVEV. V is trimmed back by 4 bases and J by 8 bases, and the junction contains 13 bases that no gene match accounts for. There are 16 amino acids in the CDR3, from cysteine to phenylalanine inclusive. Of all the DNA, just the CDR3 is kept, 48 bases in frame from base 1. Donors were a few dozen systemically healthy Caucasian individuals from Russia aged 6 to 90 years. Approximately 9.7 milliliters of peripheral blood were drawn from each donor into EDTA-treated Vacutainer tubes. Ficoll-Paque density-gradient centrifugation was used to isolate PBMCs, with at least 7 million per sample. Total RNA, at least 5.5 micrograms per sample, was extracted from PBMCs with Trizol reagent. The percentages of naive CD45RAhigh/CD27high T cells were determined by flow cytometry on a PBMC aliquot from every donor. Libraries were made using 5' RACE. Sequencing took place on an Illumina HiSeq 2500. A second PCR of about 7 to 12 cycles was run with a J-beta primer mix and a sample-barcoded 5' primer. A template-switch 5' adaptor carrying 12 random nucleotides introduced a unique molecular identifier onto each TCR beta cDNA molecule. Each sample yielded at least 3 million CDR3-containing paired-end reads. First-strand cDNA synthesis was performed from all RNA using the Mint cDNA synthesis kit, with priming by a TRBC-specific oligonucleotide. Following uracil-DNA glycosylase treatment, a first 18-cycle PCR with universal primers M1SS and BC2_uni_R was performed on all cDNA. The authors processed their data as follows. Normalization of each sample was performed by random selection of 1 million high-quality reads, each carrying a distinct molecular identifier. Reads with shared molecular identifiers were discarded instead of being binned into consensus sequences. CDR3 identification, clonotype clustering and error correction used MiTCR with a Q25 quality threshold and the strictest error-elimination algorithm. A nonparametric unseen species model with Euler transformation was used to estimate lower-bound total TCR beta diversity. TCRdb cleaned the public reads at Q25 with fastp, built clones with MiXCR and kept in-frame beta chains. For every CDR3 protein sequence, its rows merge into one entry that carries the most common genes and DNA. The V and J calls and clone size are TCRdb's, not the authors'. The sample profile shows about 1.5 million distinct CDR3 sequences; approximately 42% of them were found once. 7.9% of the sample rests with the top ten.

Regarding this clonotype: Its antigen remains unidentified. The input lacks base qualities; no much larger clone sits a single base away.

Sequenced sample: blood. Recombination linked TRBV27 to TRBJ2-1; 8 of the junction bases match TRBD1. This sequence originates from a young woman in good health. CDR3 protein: CASSSRTGHVRDEQFF. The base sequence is TGTGCCAGCAGTTCCCGGACAGGGCATGTGCGGGATGAGCAGTTCTTC.